This TCR beta chain stems from a study of T cell responses to AZD1222 COVID-19 vaccine. Measured with immunoSEQ multiplex PCR; TCRdb has only the in-frame clones, and not every one. The sample holds 150,000 to 170,000 clones; roughly nine tenths are singletons and the top ten take 15% to 20%. Sequences were derived from peripheral blood, sampled on day 0 of AZD1222 vaccination. This clonotype was obtained from an adult in good health.

The CDR3 loop reads CASSLEVRAYGQFF. DNA of the CDR3: TGCGCCAGCAGCTTGGAGGTGCGTGCGTATGGGCAGTTCTTC. The chain is built from TRBV5-1 and TRBJ2-1; D gene unclear. This CDR3 region has 14 residues. CDR1 and CDR2 (germline): SGHRS, YFSETQ. Deletions cut 0 bases from V and 12 bases from J, with 16 bases between.